This entry describes one T cell receptor beta chain. No antigen is known for it. Other DNA sequences in the sample encode the same CDR3. The data were taken from a study of CD8+ T cells in alopecia areata. CDR1 SQVTM and CDR2 ANQGSEA come from the germline V gene. The V and J ends lost 3 bases and 5 bases, in that order; junction bases with no gene match: 7. This CDR3 region has 14 residues. Individuals with alopecia areata gave both lesional scalp punch biopsies and peripheral blood for collection. RNA, once extracted, was reverse transcribed into cDNA for use as the sequencing template. Produced via immunoSEQ multiplex PCR; TCRdb's table is partial and in-frame only. The table has approximately 58,000 clones, about 44% seen once. General observations from the study: Lesional tissue from the scalp (especially in alopecia totalis/universalis) showed higher clonality than normal scalp.

The chain carries TRBV29-1 and TRBJ1-1; TRBD1 agrees at 9 bases. The sample comprised NKG2D-low CD8+ T cells sorted from blood. The TCR comes from a human donor with alopecia areata. The CDR3 DNA is TGCAGCGTTGACGTACAGGGGGCTAATACTGAAGCTTTCTTT. It translates to CSVDVQGANTEAFF.